The 9 T cell receptor beta chains presented below share a single source sample, sequenced in a study of T cell changes during pregnancy in multiple sclerosis. TCRdb keeps only in-frame clones here, not all; method: immunoSEQ multiplex PCR. The sample shows approximately 39,000 clones, over 90% of them seen only once. The sample here was CD4+ T cells from peripheral blood mononuclear cells, taken in the second trimester of pregnancy. The source is a female donor with multiple sclerosis, enrolled in a pregnancy study.

Turning to this clone: This sample also contains other DNA sequences that code for the same CDR3. The chain carries TRBV9 and TRBJ1-3, with D perhaps TRBD1 (5 bases). Germline CDR1 SGDLS, CDR2 YYNGEE. CDR3 length: 14 amino acids. Trimming left V 0 bases short and J 4 bases short, with 8 bases between. The DNA for the CDR3 is TGTGCCAGCAGCGTAGCAGGGTCGGGAAACACCATATATTTT. It encodes CASSVAGSGNTIYF.

The J gene is TRBJ2-4, the V gene TRBV15, with 9 bases matching TRBD1. CDR3 length: 17 residues. The germline CDR1 and CDR2 sequences are LNHNV and YYDKDF (reference sequence). The trim removed 2 bases at V and 3 bases at J, leaving 8 bases unmatched. CDR3 in DNA: TGTGCCACCAGCAGATGGACAGGGGAAAGGTTCAAAAACATTCAGTACTTC. Its translation: CATSRWTGERFKNIQYF.

The chain has TRBV2 and TRBJ2-5; D is ambiguous. Germline V gene sequence: CDR1 SNHLY, CDR2 FYNNEI. The V end was cut by 6 bases, the J end by 2 bases, with 10 bases between. The CDR3 loop spans 13 amino acids. CDR3 DNA: TGTGCCAGCAGGGGCATTCTTCAAGAGACCCAGTACTTC. This gives the protein CASRGILQETQYF. The variable domain in full, with the rest retrieved from reference TRBV2 and TRBJ2-5, is EPEVTQTPSHQVTQMGQEVILRCVPISNHLYFYWYRQILGQKVEFLVSFYNNEISEKSEIFDDQFSVERPDGSNFTLKIRSTKLEDSAMYFCASRGILQETQYFGPGTRLLVL.

The V call is TRBV15, the J call TRBJ2-7, with 7 bases matching TRBD2. In germline, CDR1 is LNHNV, CDR2 YYDKDF (reference sequence). The CDR3 length is 13 residues. J lost 7 bases, V lost 0 bases, and 3 bases had no gene match. This CDR3 is CATSRDTRGEQYF. DNA for the CDR3: TGTGCCACCAGCAGAGATACGCGGGGGGAGCAGTACTTC.

The chain couples TRBV21-1 to TRBJ1-2. TRBV21-1 is a documented pseudogene. This CDR3 has 11 amino acids. DNA of the CDR3: TGTGCCAGCATAGCTAACTATGGCTACACCTTC. It specifies CASIANYGYTF.

The count of this clone is one. The chain employs TRBV28 and TRBJ2-4, with D possibly being TRBD2 (6 bases). CDR3 size: 15 residues. The V gene's germline CDR1 is MDHEN and CDR2 SYDVKM. The germline V and J ends were trimmed by 6 bases and 0 bases, with 12 bases remaining between them. The CDR3 region is CASSPGSLAKNIQYF. The CDR3 DNA reads as TGTGCCAGCAGCCCCGGGAGCTTAGCCAAAAACATTCAGTACTTC.

The chain carries TRBV4-3 and TRBJ2-5; the D gene is possibly TRBD1 (5 bases). The ends were cut back, 8 bases at V and 2 bases at J, with 12 bases in the middle. This CDR3 comprises 13 residues. Germline V gene data show CDR1 as LGHNA and CDR2 as YSLEER. The CDR3 spells CASAPGRQETQYF. As DNA, the CDR3 is TGCGCCAGCGCGCCAGGGCGACAAGAGACCCAGTACTTC.

This rearrangement joins TRBV28 to TRBJ2-7, with D possibly being TRBD1 (6 bases). Trimming took 5 bases from V and 6 from J, leaving 20 bases between them. The CDR3 extends over 15 amino acids. Germline V CDR1 and CDR2: MDHEN, SYDVKM. CDR3 sequence reads: CASSIQGIGSPEQYF. CDR3 nucleotide sequence: TGTGCCAGCAGTATCCAGGGGATAGGGTCCCCCGAGCAGTACTTC.

This clone was counted once. The chain recombines TRBV10-3 with TRBJ2-2; 12 bases match TRBD2. There are 15 residues in the CDR3. CDR1 is ENHRY, CDR2 SYGVKD, per germline. Losses at the gene ends were 6 bases for V and 5 bases for J; bases not matched to a gene: 4. CDR3 bases: TGTGCCATCAGGGCGACTAGCGGGAGAACCGGGGAGCTGTTTTTT. The encoded protein is CAIRATSGRTGELFF.